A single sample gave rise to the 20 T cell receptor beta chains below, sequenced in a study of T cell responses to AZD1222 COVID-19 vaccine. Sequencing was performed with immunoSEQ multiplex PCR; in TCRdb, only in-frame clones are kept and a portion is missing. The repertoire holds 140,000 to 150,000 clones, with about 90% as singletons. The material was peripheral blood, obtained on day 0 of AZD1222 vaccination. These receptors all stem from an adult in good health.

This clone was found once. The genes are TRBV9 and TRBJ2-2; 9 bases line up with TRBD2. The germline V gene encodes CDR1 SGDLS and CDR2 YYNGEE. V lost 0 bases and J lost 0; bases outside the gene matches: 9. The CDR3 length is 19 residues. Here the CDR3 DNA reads TGTGCCAGCAGCGTAGCTACTCTAGCGGGACTCCCGAACACCGGGGAGCTGTTTTTT. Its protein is CASSVATLAGLPNTGELFF.

CDR3 sequence: CASSLFWAPEQYF. CDR3 sequence (DNA): TGTGCCAGCAGTTTATTTTGGGCCCCCGAGCAGTACTTC. The rearrangement uses TRBV28 and TRBJ2-7, with D unclear. V gave up 1 base and J gave up 6 bases, with 10 bases separating them. Germline CDR1 and CDR2: MDHEN and SYDVKM. The CDR3 loop spans 13 amino acids.

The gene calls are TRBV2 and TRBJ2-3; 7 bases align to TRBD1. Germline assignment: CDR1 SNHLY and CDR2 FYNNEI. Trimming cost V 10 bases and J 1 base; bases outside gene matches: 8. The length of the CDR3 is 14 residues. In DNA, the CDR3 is TGTGCCATCTCCCGGGACAGTCGCACAGATACGCAGTATTTT. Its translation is CAISRDSRTDTQYF.

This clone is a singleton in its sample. The CDR3 reads CASSDRVSAQPQHF. The CDR3 coding sequence is TGTGCCAGCAGTGACAGGGTATCGGCTCAGCCCCAGCATTTT. The gene calls are TRBV28 and TRBJ1-5, with TRBD1 identical over 7 bases. Trimming removed 5 bases from V and 6 bases from J; junction bases left unmatched: 7. The CDR3 sequence is 14 residues long. CDR1 MDHEN and CDR2 SYDVKM come from the germline V gene.

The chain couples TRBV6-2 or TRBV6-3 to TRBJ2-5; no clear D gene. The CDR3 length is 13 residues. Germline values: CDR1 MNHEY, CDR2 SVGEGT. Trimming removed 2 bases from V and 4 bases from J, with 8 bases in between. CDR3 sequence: CASSYRRPETQYF. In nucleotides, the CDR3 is TGTGCCAGCAGTTACCGCAGACCAGAGACCCAGTACTTC.

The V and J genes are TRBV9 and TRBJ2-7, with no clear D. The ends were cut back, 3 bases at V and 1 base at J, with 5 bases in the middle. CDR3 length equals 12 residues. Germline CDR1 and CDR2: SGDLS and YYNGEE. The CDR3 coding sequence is TGTGCCAGCAGCGCCTCATCCTACGAGCAGTACTTC. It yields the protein CASSASSYEQYF.

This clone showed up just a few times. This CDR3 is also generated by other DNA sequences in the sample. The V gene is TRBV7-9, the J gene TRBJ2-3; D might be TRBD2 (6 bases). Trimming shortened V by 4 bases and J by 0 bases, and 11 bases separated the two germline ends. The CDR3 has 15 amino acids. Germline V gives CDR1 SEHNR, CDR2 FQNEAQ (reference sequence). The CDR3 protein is CASSSRLESTDTQYF. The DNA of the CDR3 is TGTGCCAGCAGCTCCCGACTAGAAAGCACAGATACGCAGTATTTT.

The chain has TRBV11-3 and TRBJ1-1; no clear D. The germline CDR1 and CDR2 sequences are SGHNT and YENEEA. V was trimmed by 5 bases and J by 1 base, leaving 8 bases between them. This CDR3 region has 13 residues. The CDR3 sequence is CASSTRQNTEAFF. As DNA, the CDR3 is TGTGCCAGCAGCACCCGACAGAACACTGAAGCTTTCTTT.

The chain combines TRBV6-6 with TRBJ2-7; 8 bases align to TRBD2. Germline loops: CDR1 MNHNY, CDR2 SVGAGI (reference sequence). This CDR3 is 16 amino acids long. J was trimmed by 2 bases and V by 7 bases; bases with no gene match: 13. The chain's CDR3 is CASTGGVLGNTYEQYF. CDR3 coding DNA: TGTGCCAGCACGGGGGGGGTCCTGGGAAATACCTACGAGCAGTACTTC.

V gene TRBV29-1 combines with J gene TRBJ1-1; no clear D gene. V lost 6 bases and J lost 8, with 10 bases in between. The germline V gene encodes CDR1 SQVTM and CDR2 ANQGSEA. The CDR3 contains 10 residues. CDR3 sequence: CSVYGREAFF. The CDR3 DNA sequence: TGCAGCGTATACGGACGGGAAGCTTTCTTT.

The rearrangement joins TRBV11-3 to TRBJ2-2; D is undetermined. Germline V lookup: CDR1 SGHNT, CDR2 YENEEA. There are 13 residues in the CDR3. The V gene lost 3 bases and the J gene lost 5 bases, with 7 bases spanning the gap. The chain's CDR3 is CASSLLATGELFF. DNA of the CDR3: TGTGCCAGCAGCTTGCTTGCTACCGGGGAGCTGTTTTTT.

The DNA for the CDR3 is TGTGCTAGTGGTTTGGTAACCGGGAGTCGGGGGGTCACTGAAGCTTTCTTT. This translates into CASGLVTGSRGVTEAFF. This rearrangement joins TRBV12-5 to TRBJ1-1; tentatively, D is TRBD1 (5 bases). V lost 0 bases to trimming and J lost 4 bases, with 18 bases between them. This CDR3 region has 17 residues. The V gene's germline CDR1 is LGHNT and CDR2 FRNRAP. Combining the CDR3 with reference TRBV12-5 and TRBJ1-1 gives the whole variable domain DARVTQTPRHKVTEMGQEVTMRCQPILGHNTVFWYRQTMMQGLELLAYFRNRAPLDDSGMPKDRFSAEMPDATLATLKIQPSEPRDSAVYFCASGLVTGSRGVTEAFFGQGTRLTVV.

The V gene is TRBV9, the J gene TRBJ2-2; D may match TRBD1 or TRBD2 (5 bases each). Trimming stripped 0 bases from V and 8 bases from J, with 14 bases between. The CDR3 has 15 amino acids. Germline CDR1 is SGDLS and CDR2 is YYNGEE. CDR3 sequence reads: CASSVAGPQEGELFF. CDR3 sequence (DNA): TGTGCCAGCAGCGTAGCGGGACCCCAGGAAGGGGAGCTGTTTTTT.

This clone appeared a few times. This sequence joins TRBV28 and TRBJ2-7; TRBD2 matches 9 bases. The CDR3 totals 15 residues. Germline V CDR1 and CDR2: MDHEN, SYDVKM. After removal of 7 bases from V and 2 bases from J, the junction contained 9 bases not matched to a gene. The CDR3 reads CASTPSTSGAYEQYF. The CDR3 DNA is TGTGCCAGCACTCCTTCGACTAGCGGAGCCTACGAGCAGTACTTC.

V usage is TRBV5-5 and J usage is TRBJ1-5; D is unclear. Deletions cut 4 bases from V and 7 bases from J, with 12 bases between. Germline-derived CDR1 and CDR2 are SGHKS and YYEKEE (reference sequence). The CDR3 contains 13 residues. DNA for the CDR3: TGTGCCAGCAGCCTACGAACTGGCCAGCCCCAGCATTTT. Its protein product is CASSLRTGQPQHF.

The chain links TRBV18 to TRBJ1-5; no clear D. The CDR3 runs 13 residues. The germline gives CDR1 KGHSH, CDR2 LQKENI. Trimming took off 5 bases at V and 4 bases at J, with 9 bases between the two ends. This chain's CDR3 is CASSTEGNQPQHF. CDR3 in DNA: TGTGCCAGCTCAACGGAGGGTAATCAGCCCCAGCATTTT.

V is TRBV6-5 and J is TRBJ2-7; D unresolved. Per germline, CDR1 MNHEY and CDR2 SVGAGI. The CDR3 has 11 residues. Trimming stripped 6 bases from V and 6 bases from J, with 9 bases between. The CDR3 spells CASSHRREQYF. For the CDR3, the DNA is TGTGCCAGCAGCCATAGGCGCGAGCAGTACTTC.

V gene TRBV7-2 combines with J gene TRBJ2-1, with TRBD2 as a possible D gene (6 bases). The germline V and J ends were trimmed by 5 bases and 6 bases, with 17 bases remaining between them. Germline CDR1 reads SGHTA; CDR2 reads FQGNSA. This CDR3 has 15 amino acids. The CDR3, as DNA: TGTGCCAGCAGCCTTGAGGCGGGAACCCTCAATGAGCAGTTCTTC. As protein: CASSLEAGTLNEQFF.

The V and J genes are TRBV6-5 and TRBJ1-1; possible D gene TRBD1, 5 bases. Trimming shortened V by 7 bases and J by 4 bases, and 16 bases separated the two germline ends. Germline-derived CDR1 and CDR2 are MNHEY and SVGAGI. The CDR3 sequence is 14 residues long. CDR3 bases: TGTGCCAGCAACCTACCGGGGGACGGCACTGAAGCTTTCTTT. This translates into CASNLPGDGTEAFF.

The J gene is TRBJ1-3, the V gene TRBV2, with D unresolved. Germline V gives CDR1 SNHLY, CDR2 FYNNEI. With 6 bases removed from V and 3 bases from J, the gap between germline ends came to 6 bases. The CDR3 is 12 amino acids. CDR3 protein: CASRGLGNTIYF. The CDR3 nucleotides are TGTGCCAGCAGAGGTCTTGGAAACACCATATATTTT.